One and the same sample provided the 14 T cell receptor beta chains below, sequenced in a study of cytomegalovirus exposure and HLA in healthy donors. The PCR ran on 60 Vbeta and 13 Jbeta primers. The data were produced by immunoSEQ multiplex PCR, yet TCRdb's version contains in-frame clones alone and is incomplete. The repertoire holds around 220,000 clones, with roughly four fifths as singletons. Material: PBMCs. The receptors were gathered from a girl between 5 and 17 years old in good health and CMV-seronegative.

Written as DNA, the CDR3 is TGCGCCAGCAGCCAAAGACAGGGGGCGAACGAGCAGTACTTC. Its translation: CASSQRQGANEQYF. This chain joins TRBV4-3 and TRBJ2-7; 10 bases align to TRBD1. This CDR3 is built from 14 residues. The junction had 3 bases not matched to a gene; V was cut back by 2 bases and J by 5 bases. The germline CDR1 and CDR2 sequences are LGHNA and YSLEER.

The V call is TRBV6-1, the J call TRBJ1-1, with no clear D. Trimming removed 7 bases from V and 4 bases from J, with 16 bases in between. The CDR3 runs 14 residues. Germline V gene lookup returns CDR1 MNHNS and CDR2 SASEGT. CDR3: CASNREHEGTEAFF. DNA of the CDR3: TGTGCCAGCAACCGGGAACACGAGGGCACTGAAGCTTTCTTT.

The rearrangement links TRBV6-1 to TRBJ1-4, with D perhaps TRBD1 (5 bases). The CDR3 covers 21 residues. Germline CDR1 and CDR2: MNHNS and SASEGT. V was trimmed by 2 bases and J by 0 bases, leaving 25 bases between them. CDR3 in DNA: TGTGCCAGCAGTGAAAAACGAGAACAGGCGAATCCCTATGCAACTAATGAAAAACTGTTTTTT. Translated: CASSEKREQANPYATNEKLFF.

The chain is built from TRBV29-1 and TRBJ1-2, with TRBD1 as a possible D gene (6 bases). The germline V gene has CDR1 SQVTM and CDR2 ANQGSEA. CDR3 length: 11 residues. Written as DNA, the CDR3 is TGCACGGGAGGGGGGCTCTATGGCTACACCTTC. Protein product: CTGGGLYGYTF.

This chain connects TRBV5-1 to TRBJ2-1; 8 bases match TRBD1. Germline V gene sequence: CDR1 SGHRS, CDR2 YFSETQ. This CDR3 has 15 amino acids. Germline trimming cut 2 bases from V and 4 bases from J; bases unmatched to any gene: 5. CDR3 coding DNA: TGCGCCAGCAGCTTTTCCGGGACAGGATACAATGAGCAGTTCTTC. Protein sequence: CASSFSGTGYNEQFF.

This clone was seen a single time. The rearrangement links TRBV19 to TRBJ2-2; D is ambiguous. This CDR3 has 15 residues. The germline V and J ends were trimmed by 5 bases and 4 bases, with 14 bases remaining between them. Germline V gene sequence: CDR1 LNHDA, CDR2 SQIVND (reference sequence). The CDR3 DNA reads TGTGCCAGTAGTTCCCAGGCCCCAAGCACCGGGGAGCTGTTTTTT. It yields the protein CASSSQAPSTGELFF.

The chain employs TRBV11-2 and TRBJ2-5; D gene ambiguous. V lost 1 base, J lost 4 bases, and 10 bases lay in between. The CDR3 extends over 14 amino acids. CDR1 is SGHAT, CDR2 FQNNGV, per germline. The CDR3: CASSLGARRETQYF. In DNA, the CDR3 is TGTGCCAGCAGCTTAGGTGCCAGGCGAGAGACCCAGTACTTC.

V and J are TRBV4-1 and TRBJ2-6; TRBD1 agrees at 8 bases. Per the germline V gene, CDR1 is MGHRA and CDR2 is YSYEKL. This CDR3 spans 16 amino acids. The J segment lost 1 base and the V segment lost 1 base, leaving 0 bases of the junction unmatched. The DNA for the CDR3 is TGCGCCAGCAGCCAAGGGACAGGGTCTGGGGCCAACGTCCTGACTTTC. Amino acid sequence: CASSQGTGSGANVLTF.

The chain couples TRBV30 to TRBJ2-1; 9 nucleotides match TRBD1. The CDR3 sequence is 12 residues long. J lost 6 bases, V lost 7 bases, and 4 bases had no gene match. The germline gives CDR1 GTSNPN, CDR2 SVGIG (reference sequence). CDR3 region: CALDRGGNEQFF. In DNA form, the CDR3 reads TGTGCCTTGGACAGGGGTGGCAATGAGCAGTTCTTC. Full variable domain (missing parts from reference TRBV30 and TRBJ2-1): SQTIHQWPATLVQPVGSPLSLECTVEGTSNPNLYWYRQAAGRGLQLLFYSVGIGQISSEVPQNLSASRPQDRQFILSSKKLLLSDSGFYLCALDRGGNEQFFGPGTRLTVL.

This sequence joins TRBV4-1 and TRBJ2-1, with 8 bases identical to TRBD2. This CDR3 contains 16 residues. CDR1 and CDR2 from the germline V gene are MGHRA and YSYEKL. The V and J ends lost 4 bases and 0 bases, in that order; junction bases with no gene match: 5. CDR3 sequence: CASSLVAGNSYNEQFF. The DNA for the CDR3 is TGCGCCAGCAGCCTTGTAGCGGGGAACTCCTACAATGAGCAGTTCTTC.

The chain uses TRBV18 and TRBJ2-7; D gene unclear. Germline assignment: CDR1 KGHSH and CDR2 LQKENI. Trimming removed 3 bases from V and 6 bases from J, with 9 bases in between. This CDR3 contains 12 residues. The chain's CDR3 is CASSPGSSEQYF. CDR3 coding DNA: TGTGCCAGCTCACCCGGTTCAAGCGAGCAGTACTTC.

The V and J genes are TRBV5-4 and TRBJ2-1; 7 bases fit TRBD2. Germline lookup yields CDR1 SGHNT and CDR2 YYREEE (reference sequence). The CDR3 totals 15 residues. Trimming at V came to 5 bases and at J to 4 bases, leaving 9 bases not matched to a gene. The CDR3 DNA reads TGTGCCAGCAGGCGAGACGCGGGAGTATACAATGAGCAGTTCTTC. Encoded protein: CASRRDAGVYNEQFF.

The CDR3 reads CASSQPGQGFEKLFF. The CDR3 bases are TGTGCCAGCAGTCAACCGGGACAGGGCTTTGAAAAACTGTTTTTT. V and J are TRBV28 and TRBJ1-4; the match to TRBD1 covers 9 bases. Germline V CDR1 and CDR2: MDHEN, SYDVKM. V shed 5 bases and J 7 bases; nucleotides not matched to a gene: 8. The length of the CDR3 is 15 residues.

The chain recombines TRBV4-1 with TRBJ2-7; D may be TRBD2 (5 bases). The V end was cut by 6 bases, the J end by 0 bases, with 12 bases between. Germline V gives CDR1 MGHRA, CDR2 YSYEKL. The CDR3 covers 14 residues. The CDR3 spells CASRDEGSSYEQYF. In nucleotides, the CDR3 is TGCGCCAGCAGGGATGAGGGCAGCTCCTACGAGCAGTACTTC.